This T cell receptor beta chain was identified during a study of shared clonotypes between healthy human individuals. Findings and limits, study-wide: The study sampled only blood, and tissue repertoires likely differ.

Genomic DNA for unsorted samples, which was extracted with the QIAamp DNA Blood Mini kit, came from about 90 million PBMCs. At a deep level, the assay was run. In the authors' methods: Quality scores were absent from the junction-only immunoSEQ sequences, so filtering differed. Clones were read by immunoSEQ multiplex PCR, and TCRdb kept only the in-frame ones, dropping some. V and J calls plus clone size are reproduced from that table; the DNA served to infer D and trimming. The sample records about 490,000 clones, around 78% being singletons. About this clone itself: Its cognate antigen is unknown.

This CDR3 contains 16 residues. With V trimmed by 0 bases and J by 4 bases, 6 bases remained unmatched. Germline lookup yields CDR1 MGHRA and CDR2 YSYEKL. This chain connects TRBV4-1 to TRBJ2-5; TRBD2 agrees at 9 bases. Sequenced: PBMCs. The TCR originated in a woman aged 35 to 49 in good health. Some clones in this sample may be carry-over from other donors' samples. The CDR3 sequence is CASSQEPVSGGETQYF. The CDR3 nucleotides read TGCGCCAGCAGCCAAGAGCCAGTTAGCGGGGGAGAGACCCAGTACTTC.